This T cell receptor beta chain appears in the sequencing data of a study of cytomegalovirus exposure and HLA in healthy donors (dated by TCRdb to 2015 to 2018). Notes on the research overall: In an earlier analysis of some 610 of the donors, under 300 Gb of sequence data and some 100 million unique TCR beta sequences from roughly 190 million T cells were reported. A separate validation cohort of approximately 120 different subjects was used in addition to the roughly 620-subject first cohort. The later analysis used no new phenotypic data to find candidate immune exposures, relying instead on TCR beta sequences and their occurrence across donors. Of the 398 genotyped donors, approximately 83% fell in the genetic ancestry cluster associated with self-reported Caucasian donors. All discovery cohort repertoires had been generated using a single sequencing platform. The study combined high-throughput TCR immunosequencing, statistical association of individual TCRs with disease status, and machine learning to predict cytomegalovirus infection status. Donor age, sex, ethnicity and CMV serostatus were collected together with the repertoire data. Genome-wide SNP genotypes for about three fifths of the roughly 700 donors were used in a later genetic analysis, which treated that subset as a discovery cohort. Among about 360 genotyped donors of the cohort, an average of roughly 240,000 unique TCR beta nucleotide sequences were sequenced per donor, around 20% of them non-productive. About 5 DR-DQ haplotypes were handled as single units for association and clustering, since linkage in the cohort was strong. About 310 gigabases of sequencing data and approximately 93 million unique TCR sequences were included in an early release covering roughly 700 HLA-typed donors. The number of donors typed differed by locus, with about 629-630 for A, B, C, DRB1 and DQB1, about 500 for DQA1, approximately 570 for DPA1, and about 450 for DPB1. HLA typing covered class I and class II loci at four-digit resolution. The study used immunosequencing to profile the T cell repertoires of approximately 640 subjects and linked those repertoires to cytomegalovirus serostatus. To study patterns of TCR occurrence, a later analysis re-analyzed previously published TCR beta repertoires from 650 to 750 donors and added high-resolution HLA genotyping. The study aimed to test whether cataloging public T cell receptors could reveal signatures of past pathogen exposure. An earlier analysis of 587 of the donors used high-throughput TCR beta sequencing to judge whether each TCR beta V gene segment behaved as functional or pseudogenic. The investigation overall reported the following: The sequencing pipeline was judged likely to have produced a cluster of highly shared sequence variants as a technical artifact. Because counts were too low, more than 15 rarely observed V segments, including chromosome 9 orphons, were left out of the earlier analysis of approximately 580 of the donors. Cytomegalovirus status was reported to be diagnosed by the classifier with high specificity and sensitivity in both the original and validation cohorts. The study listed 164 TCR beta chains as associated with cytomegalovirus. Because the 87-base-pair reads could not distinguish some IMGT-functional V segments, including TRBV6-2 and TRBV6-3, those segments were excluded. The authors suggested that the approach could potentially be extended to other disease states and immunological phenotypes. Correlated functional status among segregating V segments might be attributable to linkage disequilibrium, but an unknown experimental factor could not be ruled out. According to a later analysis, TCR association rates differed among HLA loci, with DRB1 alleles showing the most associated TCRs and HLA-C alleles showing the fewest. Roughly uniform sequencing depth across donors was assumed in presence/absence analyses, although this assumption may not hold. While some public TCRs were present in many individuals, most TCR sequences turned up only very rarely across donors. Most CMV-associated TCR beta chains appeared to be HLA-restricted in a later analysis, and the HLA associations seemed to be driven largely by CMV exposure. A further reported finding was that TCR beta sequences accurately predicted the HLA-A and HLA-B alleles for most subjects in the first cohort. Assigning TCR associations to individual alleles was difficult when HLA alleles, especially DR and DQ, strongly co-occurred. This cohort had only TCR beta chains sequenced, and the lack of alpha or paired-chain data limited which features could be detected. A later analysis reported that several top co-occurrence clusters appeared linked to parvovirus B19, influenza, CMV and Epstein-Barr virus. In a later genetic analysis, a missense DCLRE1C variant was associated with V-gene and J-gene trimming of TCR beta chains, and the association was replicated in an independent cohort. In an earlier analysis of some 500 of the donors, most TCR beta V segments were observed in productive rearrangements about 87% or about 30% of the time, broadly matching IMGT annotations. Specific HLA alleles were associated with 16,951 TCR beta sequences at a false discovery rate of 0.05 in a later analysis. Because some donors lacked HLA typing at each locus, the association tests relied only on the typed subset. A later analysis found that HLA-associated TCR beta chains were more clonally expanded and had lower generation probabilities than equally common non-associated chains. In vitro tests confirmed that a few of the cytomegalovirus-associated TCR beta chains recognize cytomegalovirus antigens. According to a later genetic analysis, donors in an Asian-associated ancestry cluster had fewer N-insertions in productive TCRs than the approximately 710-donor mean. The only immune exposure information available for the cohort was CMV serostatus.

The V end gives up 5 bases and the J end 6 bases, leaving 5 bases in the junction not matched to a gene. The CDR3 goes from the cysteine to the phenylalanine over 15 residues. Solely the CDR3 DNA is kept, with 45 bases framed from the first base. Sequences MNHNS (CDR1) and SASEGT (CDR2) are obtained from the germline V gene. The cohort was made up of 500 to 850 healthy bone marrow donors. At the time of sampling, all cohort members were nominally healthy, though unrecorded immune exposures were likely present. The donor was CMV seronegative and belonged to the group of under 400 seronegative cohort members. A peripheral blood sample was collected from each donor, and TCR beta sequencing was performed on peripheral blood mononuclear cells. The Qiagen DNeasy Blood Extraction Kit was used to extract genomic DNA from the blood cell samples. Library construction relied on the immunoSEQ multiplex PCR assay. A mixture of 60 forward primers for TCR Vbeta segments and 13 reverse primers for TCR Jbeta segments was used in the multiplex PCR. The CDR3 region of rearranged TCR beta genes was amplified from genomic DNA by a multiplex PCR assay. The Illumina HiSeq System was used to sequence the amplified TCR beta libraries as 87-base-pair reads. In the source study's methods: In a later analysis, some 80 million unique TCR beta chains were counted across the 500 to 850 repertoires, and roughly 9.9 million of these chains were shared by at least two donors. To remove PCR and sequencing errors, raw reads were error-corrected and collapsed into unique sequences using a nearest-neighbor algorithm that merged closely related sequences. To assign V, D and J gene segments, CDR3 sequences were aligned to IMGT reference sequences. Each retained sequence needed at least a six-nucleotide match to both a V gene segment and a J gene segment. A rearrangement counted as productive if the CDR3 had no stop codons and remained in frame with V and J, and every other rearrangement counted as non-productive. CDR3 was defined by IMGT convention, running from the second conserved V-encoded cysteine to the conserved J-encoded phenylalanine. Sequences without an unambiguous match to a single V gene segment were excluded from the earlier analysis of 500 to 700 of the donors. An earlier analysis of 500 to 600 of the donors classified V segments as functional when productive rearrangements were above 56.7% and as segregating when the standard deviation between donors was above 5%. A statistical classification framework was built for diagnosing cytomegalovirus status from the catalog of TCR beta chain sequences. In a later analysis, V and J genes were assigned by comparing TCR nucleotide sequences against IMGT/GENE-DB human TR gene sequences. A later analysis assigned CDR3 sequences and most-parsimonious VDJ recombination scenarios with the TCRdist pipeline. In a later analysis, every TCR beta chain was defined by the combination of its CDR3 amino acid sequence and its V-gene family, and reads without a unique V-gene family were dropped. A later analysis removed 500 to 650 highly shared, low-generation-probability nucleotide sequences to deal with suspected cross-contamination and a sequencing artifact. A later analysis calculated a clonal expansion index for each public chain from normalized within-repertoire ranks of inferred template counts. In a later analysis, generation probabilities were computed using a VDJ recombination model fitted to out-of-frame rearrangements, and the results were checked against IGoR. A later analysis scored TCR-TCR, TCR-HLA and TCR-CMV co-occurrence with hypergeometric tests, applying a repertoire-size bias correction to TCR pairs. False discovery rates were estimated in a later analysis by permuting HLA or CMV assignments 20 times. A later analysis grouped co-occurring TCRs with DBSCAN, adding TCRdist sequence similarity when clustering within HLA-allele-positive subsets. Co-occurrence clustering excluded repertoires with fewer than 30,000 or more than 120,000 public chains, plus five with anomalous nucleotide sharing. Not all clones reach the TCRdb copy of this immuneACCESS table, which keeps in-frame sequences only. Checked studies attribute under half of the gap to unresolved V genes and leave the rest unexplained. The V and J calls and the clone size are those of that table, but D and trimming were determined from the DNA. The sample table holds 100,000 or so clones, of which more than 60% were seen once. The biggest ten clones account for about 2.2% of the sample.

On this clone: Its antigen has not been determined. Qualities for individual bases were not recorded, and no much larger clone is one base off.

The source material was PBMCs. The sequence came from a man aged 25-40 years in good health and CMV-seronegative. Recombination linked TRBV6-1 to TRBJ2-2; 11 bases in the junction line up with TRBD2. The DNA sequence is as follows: TGTGCCAGCAGTCCACTGACTAGCGGGGCCGGGGAGCTGTTTTTT. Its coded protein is CASSPLTSGAGELFF.